The rows below give T cell receptor beta chains drawn from one sample of a study of T cell responses to AZD1222 COVID-19 vaccine. Libraries were prepared by immunoSEQ multiplex PCR; TCRdb keeps only in-frame clonotypes and omits some of them. The profile covers 110,000 to 150,000 clones, with about 92% appearing a single time and 7.5% to 9.5% taken by the ten largest. This specimen was peripheral blood, taken on day 0 of AZD1222 vaccination. These receptors all come from an adult in good health. Both conserved end residues are part of each CDR3. The D gene is left open where the match is weak. Size tells how often a clone was seen (once, few, many) or the class of an expanded clone, and some rows leave it out.

abundance: NA; j_gene: TRBJ1-1; d_gene: TRBD1; v_gene: TRBV7-2; len: 15; CDR3aa: CASSSPGGWATEAFF; CDR3nt: TGTGCCAGCAGCTCCCCAGGGGGGTGGGCGACTGAAGCTTTCTTT
abundance: NA; j_gene: TRBJ1-4; d_gene: NA; v_gene: TRBV28; len: 18; CDR3aa: CASSSPGGGFGGNEKLFF; CDR3nt: TGTGCCAGCAGTTCCCCAGGTGGCGGTTTCGGGGGTAATGAAAAACTGTTTTTT
abundance: NA; j_gene: TRBJ2-1; d_gene: TRBD1; v_gene: TRBV27; len: 14; CDR3aa: CASRIGTGLKEQFF; CDR3nt: TGTGCCAGCAGAATTGGGACAGGGTTAAAGGAGCAGTTCTTC
abundance: NA; j_gene: TRBJ2-3; d_gene: TRBD1; v_gene: TRBV6-5; len: 15; CDR3aa: CASSQQGARTDTQYF; CDR3nt: TGTGCCAGCAGCCAACAGGGGGCAAGGACAGATACGCAGTATTTT
abundance: NA; j_gene: TRBJ1-2; d_gene: NA; v_gene: TRBV13; len: 16; CDR3aa: CASSLELGAVGYGYTF; CDR3nt: TGTGCCAGCAGCTTAGAACTGGGGGCAGTAGGCTATGGCTACACCTTC
abundance: NA; j_gene: TRBJ2-7; d_gene: NA; v_gene: TRBV7-2; len: 12; CDR3aa: CASSRQSYEQYF; CDR3nt: TGTGCCAGCAGCAGACAGTCCTACGAGCAGTACTTC
abundance: NA; j_gene: TRBJ1-1; d_gene: NA; v_gene: TRBV4-1; len: 15; CDR3aa: CASSQAQGGGTEAFF; CDR3nt: TGCGCCAGCAGCCAAGCCCAAGGCGGAGGCACTGAAGCTTTCTTT
abundance: NA; j_gene: TRBJ1-1; d_gene: NA; v_gene: TRBV19; len: 14; CDR3aa: CASSIRGTSTEAFF; CDR3nt: TGTGCCAGTAGTATAAGGGGGACAAGCACTGAAGCTTTCTTT
abundance: once; j_gene: TRBJ1-2; d_gene: NA; v_gene: TRBV3-1/TRBV3-2; len: 16; CDR3aa: CASSQGEDVAYYGYTF; CDR3nt: TGTGCCAGCAGCCAAGGCGAGGACGTAGCTTACTATGGCTACACCTTC
abundance: NA; j_gene: TRBJ1-1; d_gene: TRBD1; v_gene: TRBV2; len: 16; CDR3aa: CASRTRQGRGNTEAFF; CDR3nt: TGTGCCAGCAGAACCCGACAGGGGAGAGGGAACACTGAAGCTTTCTTT
abundance: NA; j_gene: TRBJ1-2; d_gene: NA; v_gene: TRBV7-9; len: 16; CDR3aa: CASSLAAGPSNYGYTF; CDR3nt: TGTGCCAGCAGCTTAGCCGCGGGACCCTCTAACTATGGCTACACCTTC
abundance: NA; j_gene: TRBJ2-1; d_gene: NA; v_gene: TRBV6-6; len: 15; CDR3aa: CASDPGGGSYNEQFF; CDR3nt: TGTGCCAGCGATCCAGGGGGGGGATCGTACAATGAGCAGTTCTTC
abundance: NA; j_gene: TRBJ2-1; d_gene: NA; v_gene: TRBV5-6; len: 13; CDR3aa: CASSPSNANEQFF; CDR3nt: TGTGCCAGCAGCCCGTCTAACGCCAATGAGCAGTTCTTC
abundance: NA; j_gene: TRBJ2-1; d_gene: NA; v_gene: TRBV11-3; len: 14; CDR3aa: CASSSAGGINEQFF; CDR3nt: TGTGCCAGCAGCTCCGCAGGTGGGATAAATGAGCAGTTCTTC
abundance: NA; j_gene: TRBJ1-6; d_gene: TRBD1; v_gene: TRBV7-6; len: 16; CDR3aa: CASSPGTGSLNSPLHF; CDR3nt: TGTGCCAGCAGCCCAGGGACAGGATCCTTGAATTCACCCCTCCACTTT
abundance: NA; j_gene: TRBJ1-1; d_gene: TRBD1; v_gene: TRBV7-9; len: 15; CDR3aa: CASSGDRGLITEAFF; CDR3nt: TGTGCCAGCAGCGGCGACAGGGGGCTGATCACTGAAGCTTTCTTT
abundance: NA; j_gene: TRBJ1-1; d_gene: NA; v_gene: TRBV30; len: 14; CDR3aa: CAWSVLRGAPEAFF; CDR3nt: TGTGCCTGGAGTGTACTTCGGGGGGCCCCTGAAGCTTTCTTT
abundance: NA; j_gene: TRBJ2-3; d_gene: NA; v_gene: TRBV7-2; len: 17; CDR3aa: CASSFAGAAVSTDTQYF; CDR3nt: TGTGCCAGCAGCTTTGCGGGGGCCGCTGTAAGCACAGATACGCAGTATTTT
abundance: NA; j_gene: TRBJ2-1; d_gene: NA; v_gene: TRBV19; len: 16; CDR3aa: CASSTRPQGYYNEQFF; CDR3nt: TGTGCCAGTAGTACCAGACCACAGGGATACTACAATGAGCAGTTCTTC
abundance: NA; j_gene: TRBJ1-2; d_gene: NA; v_gene: TRBV28; len: 16; CDR3aa: CASSMTGRDTIYGYTF; CDR3nt: TGTGCCAGCAGTATGACGGGACGGGATACCATCTATGGCTACACCTTC
abundance: NA; j_gene: TRBJ1-4; d_gene: NA; v_gene: TRBV18; len: 13; CDR3aa: CASSPATNEKLFF; CDR3nt: TGTGCCAGCTCCCCCGCCACAAATGAAAAACTGTTTTTT
abundance: NA; j_gene: TRBJ1-1; d_gene: TRBD1; v_gene: TRBV6-5; len: 15; CDR3aa: CASSYSRQGGTEAFF; CDR3nt: TGTGCCAGCAGTTACTCTCGACAGGGCGGTACTGAAGCTTTCTTT
abundance: NA; j_gene: TRBJ1-2; d_gene: TRBD1; v_gene: TRBV3-1/TRBV3-2; len: 14; CDR3aa: CASSHPGTGGGYTF; CDR3nt: TGTGCCAGCAGCCACCCCGGGACAGGAGGAGGCTACACCTTC
abundance: NA; j_gene: TRBJ2-3; d_gene: TRBD1; v_gene: TRBV10-3; len: 16; CDR3aa: CASRTGWFMGTDTQYF; CDR3nt: TGTGCCTCGAGGACAGGGTGGTTCATGGGCACAGATACGCAGTATTTT
abundance: NA; j_gene: TRBJ1-5; d_gene: NA; v_gene: TRBV4-1; len: 14; CDR3aa: CASSQQGSSQPQHF; CDR3nt: TGCGCCAGCAGCCAACAGGGATCAAGCCAGCCCCAGCATTTT
abundance: NA; j_gene: TRBJ2-5; d_gene: TRBD2; v_gene: TRBV5-6; len: 14; CDR3aa: CASSKRGVQETQYF; CDR3nt: TGTGCCAGCAGCAAACGGGGGGTACAAGAGACCCAGTACTTC
abundance: once; j_gene: TRBJ1-2; d_gene: NA; v_gene: TRBV2; len: 12; CDR3aa: CAREGGDYGYTF; CDR3nt: TGTGCCAGAGAGGGGGGAGACTATGGCTACACCTTC
abundance: few; j_gene: TRBJ2-4; d_gene: TRBD1; v_gene: TRBV19; len: 16; CDR3aa: CASSTQTGGPKNIQYF; CDR3nt: TGTGCCAGTAGTACCCAGACAGGGGGTCCCAAAAACATTCAGTACTTC
abundance: once; j_gene: TRBJ1-5; d_gene: TRBD1; v_gene: TRBV4-2; len: 17; CDR3aa: CASSQDPQGVSNQPQHF; CDR3nt: TGTGCCAGCAGCCAAGATCCACAGGGGGTGAGCAATCAGCCCCAGCATTTT
abundance: NA; j_gene: TRBJ2-7; d_gene: TRBD1; v_gene: TRBV5-1; len: 14; CDR3aa: CASSPGQGLYEQYF; CDR3nt: TGCGCCAGCTCCCCGGGACAGGGATTATACGAGCAGTACTTC
abundance: NA; j_gene: TRBJ1-1; d_gene: TRBD1; v_gene: TRBV28; len: 14; CDR3aa: CASRWTGRGTEAFF; CDR3nt: TGTGCCAGCAGATGGACAGGGAGGGGAACTGAAGCTTTCTTT
abundance: NA; j_gene: TRBJ2-7; d_gene: TRBD2; v_gene: TRBV7-8; len: 14; CDR3aa: CASSPVAGSYEQYF; CDR3nt: TGTGCCAGCAGCCCGGTAGCGGGATCCTACGAGCAGTACTTC
abundance: NA; j_gene: TRBJ1-5; d_gene: NA; v_gene: TRBV30; len: 13; CDR3aa: CAWSVGHSKPQHF; CDR3nt: TGTGCCTGGAGTGTAGGGCATAGCAAGCCCCAGCATTTT
abundance: once; j_gene: TRBJ1-1; d_gene: NA; v_gene: TRBV7-8; len: 13; CDR3aa: CASTDEGYTEAFF; CDR3nt: TGTGCCAGCACCGACGAAGGCTACACTGAAGCTTTCTTT
abundance: NA; j_gene: TRBJ2-7; d_gene: NA; v_gene: TRBV30; len: 11; CDR3aa: CAWSLAYEQYF; CDR3nt: TGTGCCTGGAGTTTGGCCTACGAGCAGTACTTC
abundance: NA; j_gene: TRBJ1-3; d_gene: NA; v_gene: TRBV6-1; len: 16; CDR3aa: CASSEASEAAGNTIYF; CDR3nt: TGTGCCAGCAGTGAAGCCTCTGAGGCAGCTGGAAACACCATATATTTT
abundance: NA; j_gene: TRBJ2-7; d_gene: NA; v_gene: TRBV7-9; len: 13; CDR3aa: CASLGGSSYEQYF; CDR3nt: TGTGCCAGCTTGGGGGGCTCCTCCTACGAGCAGTACTTC
abundance: NA; j_gene: TRBJ1-1; d_gene: NA; v_gene: TRBV3-1/TRBV3-2; len: 12; CDR3aa: CASTQGSTEAFF; CDR3nt: TGTGCCAGCACCCAGGGTTCCACTGAAGCTTTCTTT
abundance: NA; j_gene: TRBJ1-5; d_gene: NA; v_gene: TRBV6-6; len: 14; CDR3aa: CASSWTRLDQPQHF; CDR3nt: TGTGCCAGCAGTTGGACTCGGTTGGATCAGCCCCAGCATTTT
abundance: NA; j_gene: TRBJ2-3; d_gene: TRBD2; v_gene: TRBV2; len: 13; CDR3aa: CASRRGGADTQYF; CDR3nt: TGTGCCAGCAGGCGGGGGGGCGCAGATACGCAGTATTTT
abundance: NA; j_gene: TRBJ1-4; d_gene: NA; v_gene: TRBV6-1; len: 15; CDR3aa: CASSDHDSVYEKLFF; CDR3nt: TGTGCCAGCAGTGACCACGACAGCGTCTATGAAAAACTGTTTTTT
abundance: NA; j_gene: TRBJ1-6; d_gene: NA; v_gene: TRBV18; len: 15; CDR3aa: CASSPDLTRNSPLHF; CDR3nt: TGTGCCAGCTCACCAGACTTGACCCGTAATTCACCCCTCCACTTT
abundance: NA; j_gene: TRBJ1-1; d_gene: TRBD1; v_gene: TRBV6-6; len: 15; CDR3aa: CASRRDRGTNTEAFF; CDR3nt: TGTGCCAGCAGACGAGACAGGGGAACGAACACTGAAGCTTTCTTT
abundance: NA; j_gene: TRBJ1-5; d_gene: NA; v_gene: TRBV20-1; len: 13; CDR3aa: CSASPGLDQPQHF; CDR3nt: TGCAGTGCTAGTCCGGGGTTGGATCAGCCCCAGCATTTT
abundance: NA; j_gene: TRBJ1-5; d_gene: NA; v_gene: TRBV19; len: 13; CDR3aa: CASTLGGDQPQHF; CDR3nt: TGTGCCAGTACCCTGGGGGGGGATCAGCCCCAGCATTTT
abundance: NA; j_gene: TRBJ1-2; d_gene: NA; v_gene: TRBV19; len: 11; CDR3aa: CASRRMHGYTF; CDR3nt: TGTGCCAGTAGGAGGATGCATGGCTACACCTTC
abundance: NA; j_gene: TRBJ2-3; d_gene: TRBD2; v_gene: TRBV7-8; len: 19; CDR3aa: CASSPVLAGGRWGTDTQYF; CDR3nt: TGTGCCAGCAGCCCGGTACTAGCGGGGGGCAGATGGGGCACAGATACGCAGTATTTT
abundance: NA; j_gene: TRBJ2-3; d_gene: NA; v_gene: TRBV10-3; len: 12; CDR3aa: CAITPGPDTQYF; CDR3nt: TGTGCCATCACACCGGGGCCAGATACGCAGTATTTT
abundance: NA; j_gene: TRBJ2-5; d_gene: NA; v_gene: TRBV7-9; len: 14; CDR3aa: CASSRGPEPETQYF; CDR3nt: TGTGCCAGCAGCCGGGGCCCAGAACCGGAGACCCAGTACTTC
abundance: NA; j_gene: TRBJ1-1; d_gene: NA; v_gene: TRBV4-3; len: 13; CDR3aa: CASSQDRQGKAFF; CDR3nt: TGCGCCAGCAGCCAAGATCGGCAGGGAAAAGCTTTCTTT
abundance: NA; j_gene: TRBJ2-1; d_gene: NA; v_gene: TRBV19; len: 11; CDR3aa: CASSLYNEQFF; CDR3nt: TGTGCCAGTAGTCTATACAATGAGCAGTTCTTC
abundance: NA; j_gene: TRBJ1-2; d_gene: NA; v_gene: TRBV29-1; len: 15; CDR3aa: CSVEDLSSSNYGYTF; CDR3nt: TGCAGCGTTGAAGATTTATCCAGTTCTAACTATGGCTACACCTTC
abundance: NA; j_gene: TRBJ2-5; d_gene: NA; v_gene: TRBV9; len: 17; CDR3aa: CASSVGSSRGQQETQYF; CDR3nt: TGTGCCAGCAGCGTCGGGAGTAGTAGGGGGCAACAAGAGACCCAGTACTTC
abundance: NA; j_gene: TRBJ1-2; d_gene: TRBD1; v_gene: TRBV30; len: 15; CDR3aa: CAWGQGQSYHYGYTF; CDR3nt: TGTGCCTGGGGACAGGGACAGTCCTATCACTATGGCTACACCTTC
abundance: NA; j_gene: TRBJ2-1; d_gene: TRBD2; v_gene: TRBV3-1/TRBV3-2; len: 15; CDR3aa: CASSQVPSGGGEQFF; CDR3nt: TGTGCCAGCAGCCAAGTCCCTAGCGGGGGGGGTGAGCAGTTCTTC
abundance: NA; j_gene: TRBJ1-1; d_gene: NA; v_gene: TRBV4-1; len: 12; CDR3aa: CASTQGPTEAFF; CDR3nt: TGCGCCAGCACACAGGGACCCACTGAAGCTTTCTTT